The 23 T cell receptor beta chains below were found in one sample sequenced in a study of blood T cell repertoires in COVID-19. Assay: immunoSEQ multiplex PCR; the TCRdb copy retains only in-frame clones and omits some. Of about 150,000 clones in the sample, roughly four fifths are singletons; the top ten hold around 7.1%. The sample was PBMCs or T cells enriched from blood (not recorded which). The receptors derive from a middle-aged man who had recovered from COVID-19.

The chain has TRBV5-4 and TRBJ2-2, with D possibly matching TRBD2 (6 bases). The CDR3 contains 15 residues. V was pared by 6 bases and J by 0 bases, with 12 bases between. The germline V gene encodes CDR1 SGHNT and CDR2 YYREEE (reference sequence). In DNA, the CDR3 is TGTGCCAGCAAAGTCGGGGGTTCGAACACCGGGGAGCTGTTTTTT. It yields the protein CASKVGGSNTGELFF.

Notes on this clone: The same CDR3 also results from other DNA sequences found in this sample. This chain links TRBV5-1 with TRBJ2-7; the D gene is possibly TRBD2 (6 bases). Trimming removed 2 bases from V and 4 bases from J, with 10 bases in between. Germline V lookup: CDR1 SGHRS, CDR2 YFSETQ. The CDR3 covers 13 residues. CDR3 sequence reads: CASSFPGVYEQYF. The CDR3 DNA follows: TGCGCCAGCAGCTTCCCGGGGGTTTACGAGCAGTACTTC.

This CDR3 reads CASSLGGGASGTQYF. Here the CDR3 DNA reads TGTGCCAGCAGCTTGGGCGGGGGGGCCTCAGGGACCCAGTACTTC. The V gene is TRBV5-6, the J gene TRBJ2-5; 9 nucleotides agree with TRBD2. CDR3 length: 15 residues. Germline V lookup: CDR1 SGHDT, CDR2 YYEEEE. Trimming removed 0 bases from V and 7 bases from J; junction bases left unmatched: 7.

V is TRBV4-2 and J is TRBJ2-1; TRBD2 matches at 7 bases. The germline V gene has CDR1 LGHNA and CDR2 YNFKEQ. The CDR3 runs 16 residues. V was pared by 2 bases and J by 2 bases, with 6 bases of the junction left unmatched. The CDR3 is CASSQSFGGTYNEQFF. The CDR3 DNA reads TGTGCCAGCAGCCAATCTTTCGGGGGGACCTACAATGAGCAGTTCTTC.

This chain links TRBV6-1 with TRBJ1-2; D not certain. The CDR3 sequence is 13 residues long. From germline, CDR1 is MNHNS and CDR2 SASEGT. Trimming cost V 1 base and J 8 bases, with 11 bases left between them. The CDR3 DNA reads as TGTGCCAGCAGTGAAGACAGTCCACGGGGCTACACCTTC. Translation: CASSEDSPRGYTF.

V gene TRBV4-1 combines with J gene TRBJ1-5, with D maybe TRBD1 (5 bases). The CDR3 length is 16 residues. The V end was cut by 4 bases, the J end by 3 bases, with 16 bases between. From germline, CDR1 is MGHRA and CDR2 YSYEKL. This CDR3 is CASSLSPGSDNQPQHF. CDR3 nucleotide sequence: TGCGCCAGCAGCCTCTCGCCAGGGTCAGACAATCAGCCCCAGCATTTT.

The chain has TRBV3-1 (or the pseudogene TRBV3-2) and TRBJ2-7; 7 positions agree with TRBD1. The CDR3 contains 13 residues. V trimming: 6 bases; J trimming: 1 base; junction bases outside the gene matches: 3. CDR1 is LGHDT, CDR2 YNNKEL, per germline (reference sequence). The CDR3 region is CASSSQGSYEQYF. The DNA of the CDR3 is TGTGCCAGCAGTTCACAGGGGTCCTACGAGCAGTACTTC.

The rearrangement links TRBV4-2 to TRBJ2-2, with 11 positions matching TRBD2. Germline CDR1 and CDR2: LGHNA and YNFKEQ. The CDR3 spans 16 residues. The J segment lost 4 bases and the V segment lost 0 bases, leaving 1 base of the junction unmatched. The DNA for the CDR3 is TGTGCCAGCAGCCAAGAAGGGACTAGCGGCACCGGGGAGCTGTTTTTT. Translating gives CASSQEGTSGTGELFF.

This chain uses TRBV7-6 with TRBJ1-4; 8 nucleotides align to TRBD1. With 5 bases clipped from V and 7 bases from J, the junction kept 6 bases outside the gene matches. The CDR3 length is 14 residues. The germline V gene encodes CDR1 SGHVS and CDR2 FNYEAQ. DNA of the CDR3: TGTGCCAGCAGCGCCGCCACAGGGGGTGAAAAACTGTTTTTT. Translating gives CASSAATGGEKLFF. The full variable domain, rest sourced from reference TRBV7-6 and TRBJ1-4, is GAGVSQSPRYKVTKRGQDVALRCDPISGHVSLYWYRQALGQGPEFLTYFNYEAQQDKSGLPNDRFSAERPEGSISTLTIQRTEQRDSAMYRCASSAATGGEKLFFGSGTQLSVL.

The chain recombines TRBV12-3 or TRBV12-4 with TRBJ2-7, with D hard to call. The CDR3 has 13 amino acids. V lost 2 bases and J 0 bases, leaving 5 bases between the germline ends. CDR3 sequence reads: CASSLRASYEQYF. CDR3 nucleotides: TGTGCCAGCAGTTTACGAGCCTCCTACGAGCAGTACTTC.

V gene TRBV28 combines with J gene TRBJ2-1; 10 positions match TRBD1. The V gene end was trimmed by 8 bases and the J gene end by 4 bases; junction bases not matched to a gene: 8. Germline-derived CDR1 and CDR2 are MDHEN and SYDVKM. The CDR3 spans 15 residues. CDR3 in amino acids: CASRPGDRGYNEQFF. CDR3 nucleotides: TGTGCCAGCCGCCCTGGGGACAGGGGATACAATGAGCAGTTCTTC.

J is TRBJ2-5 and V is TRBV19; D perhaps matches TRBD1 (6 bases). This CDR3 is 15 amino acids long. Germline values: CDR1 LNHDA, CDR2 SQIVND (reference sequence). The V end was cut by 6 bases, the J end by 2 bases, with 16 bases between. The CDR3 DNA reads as TGTGCCAGTAGGACCGGGACATCATTTCAAGAGACCCAGTACTTC. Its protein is CASRTGTSFQETQYF. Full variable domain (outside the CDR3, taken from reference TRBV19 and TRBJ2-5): DGGITQSPKYLFRKEGQNVTLSCEQNLNHDAMYWYRQDPGQGLRLIYYSQIVNDFQKGDIAEGYSVSREKKESFPLTVTSAQKNPTAFYLCASRTGTSFQETQYFGPGTRLLVL.

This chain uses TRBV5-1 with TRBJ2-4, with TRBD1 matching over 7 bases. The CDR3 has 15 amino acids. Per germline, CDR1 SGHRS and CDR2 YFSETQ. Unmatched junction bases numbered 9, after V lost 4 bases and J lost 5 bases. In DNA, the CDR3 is TGCGCCAGCAGCCACGGACAGGAAAGAGAAAACATTCAGTACTTC. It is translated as CASSHGQERENIQYF.

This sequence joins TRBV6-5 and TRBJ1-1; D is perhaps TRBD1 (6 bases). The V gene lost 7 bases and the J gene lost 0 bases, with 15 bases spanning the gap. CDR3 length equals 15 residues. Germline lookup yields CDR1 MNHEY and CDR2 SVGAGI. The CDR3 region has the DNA TGTGCCAGCAAGAGGGGGGGGAACATGAACACTGAAGCTTTCTTT. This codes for CASKRGGNMNTEAFF.

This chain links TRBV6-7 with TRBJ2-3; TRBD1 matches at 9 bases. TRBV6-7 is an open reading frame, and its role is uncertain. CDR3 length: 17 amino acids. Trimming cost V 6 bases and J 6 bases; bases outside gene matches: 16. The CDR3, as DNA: TGTGCCAGCAGACCCCTCCCGACAGGGGGGCTTATGGATACGCAGTATTTT. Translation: CASRPLPTGGLMDTQYF.

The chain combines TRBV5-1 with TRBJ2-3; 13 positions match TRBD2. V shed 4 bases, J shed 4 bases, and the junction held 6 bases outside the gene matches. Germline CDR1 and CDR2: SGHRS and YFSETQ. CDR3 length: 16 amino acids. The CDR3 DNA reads TGCGCCAGCAGCCCGACTAGCGGGGGGCAAGCAGATACGCAGTATTTT. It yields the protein CASSPTSGGQADTQYF.

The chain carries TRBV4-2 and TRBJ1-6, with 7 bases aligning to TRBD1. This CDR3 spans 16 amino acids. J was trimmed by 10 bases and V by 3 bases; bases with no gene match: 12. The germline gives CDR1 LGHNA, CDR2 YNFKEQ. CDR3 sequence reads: CASSHILKGAVSPLHF. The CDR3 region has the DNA TGTGCCAGCAGCCATATACTAAAGGGGGCTGTATCACCCCTCCACTTT.

The CDR3 nucleotides are TGTGCCACCAGTGATCGGGACAGCGCCTACAATGAGCAGTTCTTC. It specifies CATSDRDSAYNEQFF. This chain links TRBV24-1 with TRBJ2-1, with 7 bases identical to TRBD1. CDR1 KGHDR and CDR2 SFDVKD come from the germline V gene. The trim removed 3 bases at V and 2 bases at J, leaving 3 bases unmatched. This CDR3 region has 15 residues.

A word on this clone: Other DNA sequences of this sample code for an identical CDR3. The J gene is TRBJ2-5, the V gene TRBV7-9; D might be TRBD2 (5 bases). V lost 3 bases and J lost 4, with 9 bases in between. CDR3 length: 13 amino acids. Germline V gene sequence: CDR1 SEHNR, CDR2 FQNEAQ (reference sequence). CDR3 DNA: TGTGCCAGCAGCTTTGCCGGGGTAGAGACCCAGTACTTC. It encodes CASSFAGVETQYF.

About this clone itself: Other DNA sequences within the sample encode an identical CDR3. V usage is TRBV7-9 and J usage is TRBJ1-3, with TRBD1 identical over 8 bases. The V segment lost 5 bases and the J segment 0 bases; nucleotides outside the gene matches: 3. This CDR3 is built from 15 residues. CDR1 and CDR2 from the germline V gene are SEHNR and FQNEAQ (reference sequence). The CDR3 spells CASSLDRVSGNTIYF. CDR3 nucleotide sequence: TGTGCCAGCAGCCTGGACAGGGTCTCTGGAAACACCATATATTTT.

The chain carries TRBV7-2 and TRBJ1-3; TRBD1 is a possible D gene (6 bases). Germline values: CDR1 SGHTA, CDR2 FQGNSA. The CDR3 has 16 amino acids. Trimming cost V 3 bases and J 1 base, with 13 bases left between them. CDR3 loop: CASSFGGAKSGNTIYF. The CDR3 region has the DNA TGTGCCAGCAGCTTCGGGGGGGCAAAGTCTGGAAACACCATATATTTT.

In nucleotides, the CDR3 is TGTGCCAGCAGCCAAATCAGGAACACTGAAGCTTTCTTT. It specifies CASSQIRNTEAFF. J is TRBJ1-1 and V is TRBV4-2, with D hard to call. Trimming took off 2 bases at V and 1 base at J, with 5 bases between the two ends. Germline V gives CDR1 LGHNA, CDR2 YNFKEQ. CDR3 length equals 13 residues.

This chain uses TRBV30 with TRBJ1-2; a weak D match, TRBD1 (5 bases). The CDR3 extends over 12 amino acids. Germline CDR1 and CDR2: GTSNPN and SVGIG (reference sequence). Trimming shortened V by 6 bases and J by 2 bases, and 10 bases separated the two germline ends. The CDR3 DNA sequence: TGTGCCTGCCGGGGACTGAACTATGGCTACACCTTC. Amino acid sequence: CACRGLNYGYTF.